This T cell receptor (beta chain) was retrieved from a study of OX40 agonist ivuxolimab in advanced cancers. Study background: Ivuxolimab, an antibody acting as an agonist of OX40 (CD134), was used to treat patients. Prior therapy, whether anti-PD-1, anti-PD-L1 or anti-CTLA-4, was allowed, and roughly 41% had some. Whole-study findings and limits: Low normalized T-cell clonal expansion was also seen in some nonresponders.

This clone has more than one count but fewer than ten. Its antigen is unidentified. This table comes from immunoSEQ multiplex PCR, and its TCRdb copy is limited to in-frame clones, with some not included. This sample yields 45,000 to 55,000 clones, of which roughly 80% are seen a single time; 0.9% to 1.2% belongs to the top ten. The germline V gene has CDR1 SGHAT and CDR2 FQNNGV. The ends were cut back, 4 bases at V and 5 bases at J, with 9 bases in the middle. The CDR3 runs 13 residues. This receptor was identified in an adult with an advanced solid tumor such as melanoma, head and neck, liver or kidney cancer. The chain uses TRBV11-2 and TRBJ1-5; D remains ambiguous. The sample consisted of CD4+ or CD8+ T cells sorted from blood, taken in a trial of the OX40 agonist ivuxolimab. The CDR3 DNA sequence: TGTGCCAGCAGCTCAGAGGTTGATCAGCCCCAGCATTTT. It is translated as CASSSEVDQPQHF. Using reference TRBV11-2 and TRBJ1-5 for the parts outside the CDR3, the full variable domain is EAGVAQSPRYKIIEKRQSVAFWCNPISGHATLYWYQQILGQGPKLLIQFQNNGVVDDSQLPKDRFSAERLKGVDSTLKIQPAKLEDSAVYLCASSSEVDQPQHFGDGTRLSIL.